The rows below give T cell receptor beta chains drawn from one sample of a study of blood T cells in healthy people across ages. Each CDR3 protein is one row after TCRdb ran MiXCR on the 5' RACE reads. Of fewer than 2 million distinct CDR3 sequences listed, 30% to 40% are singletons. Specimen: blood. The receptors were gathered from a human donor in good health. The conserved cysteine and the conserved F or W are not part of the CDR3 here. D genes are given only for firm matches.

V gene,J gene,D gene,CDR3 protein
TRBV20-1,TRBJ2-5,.,SAREWLVQETQY
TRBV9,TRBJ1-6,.,ASSATGTDSPLH
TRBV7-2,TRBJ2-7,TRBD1,ASSSGQFSYEQY
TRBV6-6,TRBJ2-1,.,ATALARPTYNEQF
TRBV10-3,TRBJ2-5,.,ATEPFQGKGTQY
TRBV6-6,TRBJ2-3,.,ASTTAGGTDTQY
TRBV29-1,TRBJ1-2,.,SAGGQQENYGYT
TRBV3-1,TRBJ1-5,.,ASSQDWGSSNRPQH
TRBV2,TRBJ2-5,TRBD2,ASSVLAATLGETQY
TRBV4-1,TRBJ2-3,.,ASSPPIVTDTQY
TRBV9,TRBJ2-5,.,ASSATQETQY
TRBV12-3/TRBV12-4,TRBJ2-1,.,ASSFLNEQF
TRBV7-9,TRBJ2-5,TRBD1,ASSLIQGVAETQY
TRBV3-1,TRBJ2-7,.,ASSGQDGVYEQY
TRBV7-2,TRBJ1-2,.,ASSLATSRGYT
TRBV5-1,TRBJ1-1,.,ASSYLQLTEAF
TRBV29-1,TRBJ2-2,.,SVGGIGQGSTGELF
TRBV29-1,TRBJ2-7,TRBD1,SVKRGTDSYEQY
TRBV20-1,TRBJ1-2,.,SAREPGSSGYT
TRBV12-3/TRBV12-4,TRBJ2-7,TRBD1,ANSGWTGGNEQY
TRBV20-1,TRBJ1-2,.,SAFNYGYT
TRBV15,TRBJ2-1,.,ATSRELWSERF
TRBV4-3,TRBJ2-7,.,ASSPQSRQY
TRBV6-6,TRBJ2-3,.,ASSAGVRDTDTQY
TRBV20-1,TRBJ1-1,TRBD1,SARGDDRANTEAF
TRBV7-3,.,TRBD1,ASSLKNSPRTGSSYEQY
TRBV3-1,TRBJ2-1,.,ASSQDGEWGSYNEQF
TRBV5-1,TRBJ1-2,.,ASSWTDMSYGYT
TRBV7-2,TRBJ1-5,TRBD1,ASSPTGTGLNQPQH
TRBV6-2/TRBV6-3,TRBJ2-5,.,ASSYSELDGETQY
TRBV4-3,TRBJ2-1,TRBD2,ASSQDASGIYNEQF
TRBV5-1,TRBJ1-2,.,ASSSDSPNYGYT
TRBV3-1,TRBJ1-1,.,ASSPGDLSTMNTEAF
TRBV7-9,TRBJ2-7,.,ASSLGTAYERY
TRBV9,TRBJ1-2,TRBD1,ASSVVDRGRGGYT
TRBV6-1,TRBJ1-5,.,ASRRYGASNQPQH
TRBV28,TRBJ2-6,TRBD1,ASSFSDRGHSGANVLT
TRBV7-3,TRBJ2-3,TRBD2,ASALAGWSDTQY
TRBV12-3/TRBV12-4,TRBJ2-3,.,ASKASSTQY
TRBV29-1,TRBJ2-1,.,SVDPLKRDEQF
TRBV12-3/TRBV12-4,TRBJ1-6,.,ASSPDGPNSPLH
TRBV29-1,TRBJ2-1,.,SVAGTDDNEQF
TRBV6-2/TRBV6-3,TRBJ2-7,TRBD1,ASSGRGQLSSYEQY
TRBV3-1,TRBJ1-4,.,ASSQRASGEKLF
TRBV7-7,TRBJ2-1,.,ASSLGPGYSYNEQF
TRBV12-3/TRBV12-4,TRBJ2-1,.,ASSSYDLYLKNEQF
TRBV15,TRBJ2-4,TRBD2,ATSRDGTSGEGDEQY
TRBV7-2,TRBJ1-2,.,ASSFARGYGYT
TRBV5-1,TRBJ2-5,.,ASSLGGLPDQETQY
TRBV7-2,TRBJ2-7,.,ASSSGKTARLWEQY
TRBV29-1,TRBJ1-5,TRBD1,SVETGGSNQPQH
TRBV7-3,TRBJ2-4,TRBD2,ASRASGGSGEQY
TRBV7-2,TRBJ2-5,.,ASSFVQVMGETQY